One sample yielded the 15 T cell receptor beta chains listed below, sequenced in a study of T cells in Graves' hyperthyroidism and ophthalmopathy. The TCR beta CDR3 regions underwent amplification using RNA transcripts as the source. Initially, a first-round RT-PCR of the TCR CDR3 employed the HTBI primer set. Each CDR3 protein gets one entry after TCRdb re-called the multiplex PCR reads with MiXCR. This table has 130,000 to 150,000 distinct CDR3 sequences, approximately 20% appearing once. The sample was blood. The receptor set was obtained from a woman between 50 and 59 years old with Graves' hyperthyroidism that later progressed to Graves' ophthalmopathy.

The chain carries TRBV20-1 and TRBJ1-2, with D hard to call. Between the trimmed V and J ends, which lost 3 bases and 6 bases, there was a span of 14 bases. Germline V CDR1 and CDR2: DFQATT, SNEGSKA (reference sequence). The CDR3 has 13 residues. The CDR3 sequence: CSASRSGLDGYTF. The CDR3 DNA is TGCAGTGCTAGTCGGTCAGGACTCGATGGCTACACCTTC.

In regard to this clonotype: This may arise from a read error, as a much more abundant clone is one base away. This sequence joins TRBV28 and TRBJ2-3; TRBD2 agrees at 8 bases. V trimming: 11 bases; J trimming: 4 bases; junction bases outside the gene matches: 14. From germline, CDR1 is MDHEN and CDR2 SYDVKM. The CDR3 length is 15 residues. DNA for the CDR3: TGTGCCGGCACGGGACTAGGGTTTTCATCAGATACGCAGTATTTT. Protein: CAGTGLGFSSDTQYF. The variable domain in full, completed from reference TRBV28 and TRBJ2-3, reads DVKVTQSSRYLVKRTGEKVFLECVQDMDHENMFWYRQDPGLGLRLIYFSYDVKMKEKGDIPEGYSVSREKKERFSLILESASTNQTSMYLCAGTGLGFSSDTQYFGPGTRLTVL.

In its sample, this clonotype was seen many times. The CDR3, as DNA: TGCAGCGTTGAAGTCGCCAGGGTGAATGGCTACACCTTC. Its translation is CSVEVARVNGYTF. The V gene is TRBV29-1, the J gene TRBJ1-2; D is perhaps TRBD1 (5 bases). Germline V lookup: CDR1 SQVTM, CDR2 ANQGSEA. Deletions cut 1 base from V and 6 bases from J, with 12 bases between. This CDR3 contains 13 residues.

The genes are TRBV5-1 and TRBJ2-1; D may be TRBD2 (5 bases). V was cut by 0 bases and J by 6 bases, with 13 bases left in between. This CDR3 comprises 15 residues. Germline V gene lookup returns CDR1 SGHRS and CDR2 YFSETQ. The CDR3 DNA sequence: TGCGCCAGCAGCTTGGCTCGGGGTCCGCCCAATGAGCAGTTCTTC. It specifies CASSLARGPPNEQFF.

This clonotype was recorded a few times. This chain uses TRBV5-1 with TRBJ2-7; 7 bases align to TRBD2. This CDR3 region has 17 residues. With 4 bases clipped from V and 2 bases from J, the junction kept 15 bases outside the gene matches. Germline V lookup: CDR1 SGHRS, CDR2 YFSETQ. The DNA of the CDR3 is TGCGCCAGCAGCAACCCCCCCGGCGGGAGTGGCCCCTACGAGCAGTACTTC. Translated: CASSNPPGGSGPYEQYF. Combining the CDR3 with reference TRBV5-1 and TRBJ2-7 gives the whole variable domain KAGVTQTPRYLIKTRGQQVTLSCSPISGHRSVSWYQQTPGQGLQFLFEYFSETQRNKGNFPGRFSGRQFSNSRSEMNVSTLELGDSALYLCASSNPPGGSGPYEQYFGPGTRLTVT.

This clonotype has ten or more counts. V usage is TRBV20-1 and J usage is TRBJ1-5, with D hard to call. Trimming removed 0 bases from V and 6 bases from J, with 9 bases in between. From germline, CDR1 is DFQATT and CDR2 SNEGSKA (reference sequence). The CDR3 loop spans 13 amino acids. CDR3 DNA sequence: TGCAGTGCTAGAGATCGCCGGGGTCAGCCCCAGCATTTT. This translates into CSARDRRGQPQHF.

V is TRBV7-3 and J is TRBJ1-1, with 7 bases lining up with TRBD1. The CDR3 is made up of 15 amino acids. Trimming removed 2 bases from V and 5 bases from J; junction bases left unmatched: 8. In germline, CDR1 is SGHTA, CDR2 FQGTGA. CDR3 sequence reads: CASSLGTRQGTEAFF. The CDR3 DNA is TGTGCCAGCAGCTTAGGGACTCGACAGGGAACTGAAGCTTTCTTT.

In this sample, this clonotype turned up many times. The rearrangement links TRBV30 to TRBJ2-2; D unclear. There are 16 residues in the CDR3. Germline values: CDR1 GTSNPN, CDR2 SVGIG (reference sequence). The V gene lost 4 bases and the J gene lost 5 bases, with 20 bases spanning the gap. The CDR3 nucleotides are TGTGCCTGGACCCTTGACGCACTGATACCAACCGGGGAGCTGTTTTTT. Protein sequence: CAWTLDALIPTGELFF.

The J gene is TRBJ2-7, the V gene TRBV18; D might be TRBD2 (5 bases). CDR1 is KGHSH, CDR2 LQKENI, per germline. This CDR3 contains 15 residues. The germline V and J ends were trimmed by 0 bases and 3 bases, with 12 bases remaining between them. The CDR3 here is CASSPPGQRRYEQYF. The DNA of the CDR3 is TGTGCCAGCTCACCACCAGGCCAGCGGCGCTACGAGCAGTACTTC.

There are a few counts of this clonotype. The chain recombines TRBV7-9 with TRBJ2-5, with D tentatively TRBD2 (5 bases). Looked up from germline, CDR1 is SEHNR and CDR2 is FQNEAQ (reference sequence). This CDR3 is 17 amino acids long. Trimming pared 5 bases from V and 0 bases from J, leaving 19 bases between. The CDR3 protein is CASSPSPTGLNQETQYF. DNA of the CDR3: TGTGCCAGCAGCCCTAGCCCGACTGGGCTCAACCAAGAGACCCAGTACTTC.

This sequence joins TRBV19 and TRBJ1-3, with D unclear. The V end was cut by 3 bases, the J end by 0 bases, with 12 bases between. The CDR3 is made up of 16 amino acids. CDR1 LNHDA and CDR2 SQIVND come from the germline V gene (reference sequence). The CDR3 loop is CASSMKTPSSGNTIYF. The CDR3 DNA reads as TGTGCCAGTAGTATGAAGACCCCGAGCTCTGGAAACACCATATATTTT.

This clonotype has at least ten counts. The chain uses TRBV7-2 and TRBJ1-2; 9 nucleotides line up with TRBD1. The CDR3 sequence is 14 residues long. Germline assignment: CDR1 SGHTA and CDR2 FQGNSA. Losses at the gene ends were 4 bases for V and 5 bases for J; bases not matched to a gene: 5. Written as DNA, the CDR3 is TGTGCCAGCAGCTCCGGGACAGGGTTATATGGCTACACCTTC. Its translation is CASSSGTGLYGYTF.

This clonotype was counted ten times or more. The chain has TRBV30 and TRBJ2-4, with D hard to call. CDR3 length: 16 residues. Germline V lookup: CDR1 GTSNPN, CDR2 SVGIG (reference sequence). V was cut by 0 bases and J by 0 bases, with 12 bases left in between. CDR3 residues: CAWSVGSLLAKNIQYF. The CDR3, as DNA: TGTGCCTGGAGTGTAGGGTCCTTACTAGCCAAAAACATTCAGTACTTC.

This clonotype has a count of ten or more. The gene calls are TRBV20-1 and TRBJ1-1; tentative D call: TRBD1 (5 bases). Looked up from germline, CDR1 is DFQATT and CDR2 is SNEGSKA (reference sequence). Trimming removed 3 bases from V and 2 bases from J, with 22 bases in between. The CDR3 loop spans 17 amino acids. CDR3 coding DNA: TGCAGTGCTAGCCTAATAGGGACCCAGGCCATAAACACTGAAGCTTTCTTT. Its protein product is CSASLIGTQAINTEAFF.

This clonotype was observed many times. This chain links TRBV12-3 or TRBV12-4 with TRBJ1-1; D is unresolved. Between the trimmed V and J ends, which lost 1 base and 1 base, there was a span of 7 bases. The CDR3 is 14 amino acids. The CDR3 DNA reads TGTGCCAGCAGTTTAGTCCCCCCGAACACTGAAGCTTTCTTT. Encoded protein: CASSLVPPNTEAFF.